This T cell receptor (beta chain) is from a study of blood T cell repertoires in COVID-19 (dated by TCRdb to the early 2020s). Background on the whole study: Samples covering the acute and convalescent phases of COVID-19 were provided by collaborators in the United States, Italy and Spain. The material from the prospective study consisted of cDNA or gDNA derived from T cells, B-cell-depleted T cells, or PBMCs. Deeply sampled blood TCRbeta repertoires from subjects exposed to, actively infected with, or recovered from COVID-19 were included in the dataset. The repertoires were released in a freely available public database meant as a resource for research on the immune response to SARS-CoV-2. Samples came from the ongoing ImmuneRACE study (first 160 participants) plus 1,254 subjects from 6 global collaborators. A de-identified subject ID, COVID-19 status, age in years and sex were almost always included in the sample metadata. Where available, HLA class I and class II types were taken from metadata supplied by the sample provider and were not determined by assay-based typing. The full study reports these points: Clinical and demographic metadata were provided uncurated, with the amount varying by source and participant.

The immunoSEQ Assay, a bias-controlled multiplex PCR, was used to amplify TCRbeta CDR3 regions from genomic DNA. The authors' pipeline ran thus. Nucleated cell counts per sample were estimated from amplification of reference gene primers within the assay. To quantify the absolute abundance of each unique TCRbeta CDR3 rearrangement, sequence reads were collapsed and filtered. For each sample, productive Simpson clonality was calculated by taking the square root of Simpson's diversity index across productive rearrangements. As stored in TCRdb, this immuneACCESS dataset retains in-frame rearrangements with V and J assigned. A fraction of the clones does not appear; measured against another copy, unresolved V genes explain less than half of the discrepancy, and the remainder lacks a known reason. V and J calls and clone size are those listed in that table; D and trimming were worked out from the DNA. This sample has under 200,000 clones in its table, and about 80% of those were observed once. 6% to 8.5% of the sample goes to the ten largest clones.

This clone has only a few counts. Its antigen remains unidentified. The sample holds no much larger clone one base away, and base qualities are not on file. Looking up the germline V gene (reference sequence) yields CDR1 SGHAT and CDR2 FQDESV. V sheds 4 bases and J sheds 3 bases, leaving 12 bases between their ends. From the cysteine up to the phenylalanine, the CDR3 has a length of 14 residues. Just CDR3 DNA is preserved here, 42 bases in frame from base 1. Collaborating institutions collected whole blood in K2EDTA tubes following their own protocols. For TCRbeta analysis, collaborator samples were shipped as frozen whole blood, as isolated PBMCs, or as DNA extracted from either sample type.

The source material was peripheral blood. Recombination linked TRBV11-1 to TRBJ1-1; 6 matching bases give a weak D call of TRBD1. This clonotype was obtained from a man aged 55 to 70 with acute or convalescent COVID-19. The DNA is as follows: TGTGCCAGCAGCTCGGACAGATTAGACACTGAAGCTTTCTTT. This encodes CASSSDRLDTEAFF.